This T cell receptor beta chain was obtained from a study of T cells in Graves' hyperthyroidism and ophthalmopathy. Study-level results: The authors' 13 V-J model separated ophthalmopathy from stable hyperthyroidism. The majority of expanded thyroid clonotypes above 0.001 also appeared in blood.

Turning to this clonotype: Its antigen remains unknown.

Ophthalmopathy patients had moderate-to-severe active disease, CAS ≥3, NOSPECS ≥4, and disease duration under 3 months. PBMCs came from 9 to 10 ml fresh peripheral blood. Template material for amplifying TCR beta CDR3 regions consisted of RNA transcripts. The HTBI set primed first-round TCR CDR3 RT-PCR. TCRdb re-analysed the multiplex PCR reads in MiXCR, keeping a single row per CDR3 protein. The sample yields 250,000 to 350,000 distinct CDR3 sequences, about 20% seen once. CDR1 is ENHRY, CDR2 SYGVKD, per germline. CDR3 size: 15 residues. Trimming cost V 5 bases and J 1 base, with 13 bases left between them.

This TCR was sampled from a man aged 30 to 39 with Graves' ophthalmopathy. The sample comprised blood. The chain joins TRBV10-3 to TRBJ2-3; maybe TRBD2 (5 bases). CDR3 in DNA: TGTGCCATCAGTAGAGGGCTAGCAGGCACAGATACGCAGTATTTT. Its translation: CAISRGLAGTDTQYF.